This T cell receptor (beta chain) was sequenced for a study of identifying expanded T cells in peripheral blood. This CDR3 is built from 17 residues. CDR1 is MGHRA and CDR2 is YSYEKL in the germline V gene. Trimming cost V 3 bases and J 2 bases, with 18 bases left between them. Profiled with immunoSEQ multiplex PCR; TCRdb holds only in-frame clones, not every one. The data contain some 120,000 clones, more than 80% of them singletons. Points on this clone: Its matching antigen is unknown.

Study-level findings and limits: Roughly 2-week clone count variance significantly increased as total template count grew. About 1.2 clones differed between technical replicates, versus around 15 and 19 over time.

Sequencing used blood. The rearrangement joins TRBV4-1 to TRBJ2-3; the D is unclear. This TCR was recovered from a person aged 18 to 75 in good health. Here the CDR3 DNA reads TGCGCCAGCAGCCAGGGTAAACAGAGCGAAAACACAGATACGCAGTATTTT. This sequence encodes CASSQGKQSENTDTQYF.